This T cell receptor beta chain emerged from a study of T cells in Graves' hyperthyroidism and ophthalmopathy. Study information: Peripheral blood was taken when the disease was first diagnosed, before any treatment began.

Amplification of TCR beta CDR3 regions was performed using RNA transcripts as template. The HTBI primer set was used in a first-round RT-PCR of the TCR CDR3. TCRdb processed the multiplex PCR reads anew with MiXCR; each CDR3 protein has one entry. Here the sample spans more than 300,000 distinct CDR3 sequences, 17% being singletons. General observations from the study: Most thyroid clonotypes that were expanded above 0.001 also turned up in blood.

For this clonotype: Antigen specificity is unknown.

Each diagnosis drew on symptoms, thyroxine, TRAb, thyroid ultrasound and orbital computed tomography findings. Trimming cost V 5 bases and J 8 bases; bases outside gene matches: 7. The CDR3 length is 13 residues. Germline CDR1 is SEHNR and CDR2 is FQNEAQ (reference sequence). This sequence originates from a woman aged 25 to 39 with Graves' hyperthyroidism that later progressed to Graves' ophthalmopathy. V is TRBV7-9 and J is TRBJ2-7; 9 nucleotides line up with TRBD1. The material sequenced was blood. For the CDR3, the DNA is TGTGCCAGCAGCGAATACGGACAGGGGCAGCAGTACTTC. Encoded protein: CASSEYGQGQQYF.